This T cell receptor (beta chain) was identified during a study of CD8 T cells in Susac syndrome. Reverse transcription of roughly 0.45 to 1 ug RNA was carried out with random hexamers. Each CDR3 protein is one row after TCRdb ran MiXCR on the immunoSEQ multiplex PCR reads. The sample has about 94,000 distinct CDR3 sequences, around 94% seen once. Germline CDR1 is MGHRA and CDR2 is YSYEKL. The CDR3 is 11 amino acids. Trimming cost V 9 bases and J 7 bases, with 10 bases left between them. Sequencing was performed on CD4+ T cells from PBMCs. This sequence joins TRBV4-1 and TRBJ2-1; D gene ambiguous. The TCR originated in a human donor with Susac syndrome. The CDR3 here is CASQSRNEQFF. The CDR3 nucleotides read TGCGCCAGTCAGAGCCGGAATGAGCAGTTCTTC.